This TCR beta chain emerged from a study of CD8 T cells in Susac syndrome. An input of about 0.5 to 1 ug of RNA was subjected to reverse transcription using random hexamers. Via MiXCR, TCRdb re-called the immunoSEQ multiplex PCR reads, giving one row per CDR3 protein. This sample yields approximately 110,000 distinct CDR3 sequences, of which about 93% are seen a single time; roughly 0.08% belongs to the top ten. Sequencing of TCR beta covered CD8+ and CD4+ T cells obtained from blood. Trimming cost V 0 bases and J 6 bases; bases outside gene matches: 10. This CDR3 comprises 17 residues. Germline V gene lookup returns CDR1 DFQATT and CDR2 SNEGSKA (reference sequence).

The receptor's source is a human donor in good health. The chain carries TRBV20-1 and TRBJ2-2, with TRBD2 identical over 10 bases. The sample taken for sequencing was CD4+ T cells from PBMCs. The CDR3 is CSARDRSSGSFAGELFF. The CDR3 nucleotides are TGCAGTGCTAGAGATAGGTCTAGCGGGAGCTTCGCCGGGGAGCTGTTTTTT.